This entry concerns a single TCR beta chain. The antigen remains unidentified. TCRdb re-analysed the 5' RACE reads in MiXCR, keeping a single row per CDR3 protein. The data contain 430,000 or so distinct CDR3 sequences, around a quarter of them singletons. This entry is derived from a study of T-cell memory formation after mild COVID-19. Study-level results: The pre-infection memory compartment contained some responding clones, suggesting cross-reactive memory joined.

The sequencing sample was made of PBMCs or a T cell subset sorted from them (not recorded which). The origin of this receptor is an adult woman who had mild COVID-19 (a few samples of this study predate the infection). Cell type and time point are not known.

The CDR3 region has the DNA TGTGCCAGTAGTTATACACAGGGGTTCACTGAAGCTTTCTTT. Its protein product is CASSYTQGFTEAFF. The chain has TRBV19 and TRBJ1-1; 7 bases line up with TRBD1. The J segment lost 4 bases and the V segment lost 5 bases, leaving 7 bases of the junction unmatched. The CDR3 totals 14 residues. Germline CDR1 reads LNHDA; CDR2 reads SQIVND (reference sequence).